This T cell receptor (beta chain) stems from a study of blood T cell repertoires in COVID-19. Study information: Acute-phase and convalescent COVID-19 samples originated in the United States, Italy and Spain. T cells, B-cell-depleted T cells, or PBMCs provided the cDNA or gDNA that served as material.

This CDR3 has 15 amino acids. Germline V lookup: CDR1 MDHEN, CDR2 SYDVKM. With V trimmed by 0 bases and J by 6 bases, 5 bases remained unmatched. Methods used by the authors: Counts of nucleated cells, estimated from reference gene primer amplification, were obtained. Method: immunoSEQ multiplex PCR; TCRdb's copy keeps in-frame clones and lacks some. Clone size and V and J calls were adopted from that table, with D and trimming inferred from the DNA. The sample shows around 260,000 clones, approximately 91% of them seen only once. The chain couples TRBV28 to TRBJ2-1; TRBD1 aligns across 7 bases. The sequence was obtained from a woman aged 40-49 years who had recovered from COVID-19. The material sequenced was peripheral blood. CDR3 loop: CASSLWQGVSNEQFF. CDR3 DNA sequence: TGTGCCAGCAGTTTATGGCAGGGGGTAAGCAATGAGCAGTTCTTC.